This entry lists 15 T cell receptor beta chains sequenced from one sample in a study of cytomegalovirus exposure and HLA in healthy donors. Vbeta (60) and Jbeta (13) primers were used in the PCR. Repertoires were generated with immunoSEQ multiplex PCR, while TCRdb's copy carries only in-frame clones and drops some. The sample gives about 140,000 clones, around 78% of which show up once; roughly 2.4% is in the top ten. The specimen sequenced was PBMCs. These receptors were taken from a woman aged 18-29 years in good health and CMV-seropositive.

The J gene is TRBJ2-7, the V gene TRBV6-5, with 11 bases matching TRBD1. The CDR3 has 15 residues. V was pared by 0 bases and J by 12 bases, with 10 bases of the junction left unmatched. Germline V CDR1 and CDR2: MNHEY, SVGAGI. CDR3 DNA: TGTGCCAGCAGTTACTCCGGGACAGGGGGTGCGTTTATGTACTTC. The encoded protein is CASSYSGTGGAFMYF.

This clone has just a few counts. The gene calls are TRBV18 and TRBJ1-1; 7 nucleotides align to TRBD1. The V segment lost 1 base and the J segment 2 bases; nucleotides outside the gene matches: 4. Germline loops: CDR1 KGHSH, CDR2 LQKENI. The CDR3 is 15 amino acids. The CDR3 bases are TGTGCCAGCTCACCACGCAGGGACAGAAACACTGAAGCTTTCTTT. Amino acid sequence: CASSPRRDRNTEAFF.

V and J are TRBV5-4 and TRBJ1-6; 9 bases agree with TRBD1. Germline V gene data show CDR1 as SGHNT and CDR2 as YYREEE (reference sequence). After removal of 4 bases from V and 6 bases from J, the junction contained 2 bases not matched to a gene. This CDR3 is built from 14 residues. CDR3 DNA sequence: TGTGCCAGCAGCACGGACAGGGGTAATTCACCCCTCCACTTT. Protein sequence: CASSTDRGNSPLHF.

In its sample, this clone was seen a few times. V and J are TRBV5-8 and TRBJ1-1; tentatively, D is TRBD1 (5 bases). Trimming shortened V by 0 bases and J by 4 bases, and 7 bases separated the two germline ends. The CDR3 contains 13 residues. Germline CDR1 and CDR2: SGHTS and YDEGEE. The CDR3 coding sequence is TGTGCCAGCAGCTTGGCCAGGGTCACTGAAGCTTTCTTT. It is translated as CASSLARVTEAFF.

This chain links TRBV27 with TRBJ2-1; 12 nucleotides match TRBD2. CDR3 length: 16 amino acids. The V and J ends lost 5 bases and 7 bases, in that order; junction bases with no gene match: 9. Germline loops: CDR1 MNHEY, CDR2 SMNVEV (reference sequence). The CDR3 DNA sequence: TGTGCCAGCAGTCACGGGCTAGCGGGGGGGCCGAATGAGCAGTTCTTC. It specifies CASSHGLAGGPNEQFF.

The chain employs TRBV5-6 and TRBJ2-3; tentatively, D is TRBD2 (6 bases). Germline V gene lookup returns CDR1 SGHDT and CDR2 YYEEEE. There are 12 residues in the CDR3. V was pared by 5 bases and J by 7 bases, with 11 bases between. The CDR3 region is CASRRDSYTQYF. The DNA for the CDR3 is TGTGCCAGCAGGAGGGACTCCTATACGCAGTATTTT.

This chain joins TRBV9 and TRBJ1-4; D is uncertain. V was cut by 4 bases and J by 4 bases, with 14 bases left in between. Germline V CDR1 and CDR2: SGDLS, YYNGEE. The CDR3 has 15 residues. The CDR3 is CASSPRGAINEKLFF. The CDR3, as DNA: TGTGCCAGCAGCCCCCGAGGAGCAATTAATGAAAAACTGTTTTTT.

The chain couples TRBV19 to TRBJ2-5; weak D call: TRBD2 (5 bases). Germline CDR1 reads LNHDA; CDR2 reads SQIVND (reference sequence). The CDR3 has 15 residues. The germline V and J ends were trimmed by 4 bases and 2 bases, with 14 bases remaining between them. The CDR3 region is CASSRKRGNQETQYF. The CDR3 DNA reads as TGTGCCAGTAGTAGGAAAAGAGGGAATCAAGAGACCCAGTACTTC.

The genes are TRBV27 and TRBJ2-7; 8 bases are shared with TRBD1. The CDR3 contains 15 residues. V was clipped by 5 bases and J by 3 bases; unmatched bases: 9. CDR1 and CDR2 (germline): MNHEY, SMNVEV (reference sequence). The CDR3 DNA reads TGTGCCAGCAGTCCCGCCCGTACAGGGGGCTACGAGCAGTACTTC. The encoded protein is CASSPARTGGYEQYF.

The gene calls are TRBV7-8 and TRBJ2-1; 7 bases match TRBD2. The V gene end was trimmed by 5 bases and the J gene end by 2 bases; junction bases not matched to a gene: 9. This CDR3 is 16 amino acids long. In germline, CDR1 is SGHVS, CDR2 FQNEAQ. The CDR3 here is CASSPTGGRAYNEQFF. In nucleotides, the CDR3 is TGTGCCAGCAGCCCGACCGGGGGGAGGGCCTACAATGAGCAGTTCTTC.

This clone was counted only a few times. This sequence joins TRBV27 and TRBJ2-7; D call uncertain. Per germline, CDR1 MNHEY and CDR2 SMNVEV (reference sequence). The ends were cut back, 0 bases at V and 2 bases at J, with 5 bases in the middle. The CDR3 is 13 residues long. The CDR3 DNA sequence: TGTGCCAGCAGTTTATCAACAGCCTACGAGCAGTACTTC. It translates to CASSLSTAYEQYF.

This chain connects TRBV12-2 to TRBJ1-1; TRBD1 reflects the table's D call only, with no check against the DNA. TRBV12-2 is designated a pseudogene. There are 14 residues in the CDR3. The CDR3 DNA follows: TGTGCAAGTCGCGAGGGACAGGGGCACACTGAAGCTTTCTTT. It is translated as CASREGQGHTEAFF.

The chain is built from TRBV4-1 and TRBJ2-7; 7 nucleotides align to TRBD1. Germline V gives CDR1 MGHRA, CDR2 YSYEKL. V shed 3 bases and J 5 bases; nucleotides not matched to a gene: 13. The CDR3 has 16 amino acids. CDR3 coding DNA: TGCGCCAGCAGCCATATACCGGACAGGTTGAGTCACGAGCAGTACTTC. Translation: CASSHIPDRLSHEQYF.

This clone was found a few times. The junction departs from the called germline gene at one end, perhaps through a read error. The chain employs TRBV6-1 and TRBJ1-2; a possible D gene is TRBD1 (6 bases). Germline V gives CDR1 MNHNS, CDR2 SASEGT. This CDR3 has 15 residues. The CDR3 here is CAISESETGFYGYTF. The CDR3 nucleotides read TGTGCCATCAGTGAGTCGGAGACAGGTTTCTATGGCTACACCTTC.

This clone has just one count. The CDR3 loop is CASSDQTEGKSPLHF. Here the CDR3 DNA reads TGTGCCAGCAGCGACCAGACGGAGGGGAAGTCACCCCTCCACTTT. The rearrangement links TRBV28 to TRBJ1-6, with D maybe TRBD1 (5 bases). This CDR3 spans 15 amino acids. Germline V lookup: CDR1 MDHEN, CDR2 SYDVKM. With 6 bases removed from V and 10 bases from J, the gap between germline ends came to 19 bases.